This passage covers 22 T cell receptor beta chains from one sample sequenced in a study of PD-L1 blockade in urothelial cancer. Profiling relied on immunoSEQ multiplex PCR, and the TCRdb table lists in-frame clones only, not all of them. Altogether some 110,000 clones are present, under 95% being singletons, with the ten largest covering approximately 3.8%. Time point described: peripheral blood 6 weeks after treatment start. Sequenced here: PBMCs, sampled around atezolizumab (anti-PD-L1) treatment. Receptors were obtained from a man in his sixties with urothelial cancer.

This chain links TRBV7-2 with TRBJ2-7; maybe TRBD2 (6 bases). CDR3 size: 12 residues. Trimming removed 4 bases from V and 5 bases from J, with 9 bases in between. Germline CDR1 SGHTA, CDR2 FQGNSA. CDR3 sequence reads: CASSSRGHEQYF. In DNA form, the CDR3 reads TGTGCCAGCAGCTCGCGGGGCCACGAGCAGTACTTC.

CDR3 in DNA: TGCGCCAGCAGCAAGACAGGGGGTGGAAATCAGCCCCAGCATTTT. Residues: CASSKTGGGNQPQHF. The genes are TRBV5-1 and TRBJ1-5; 9 bases align to TRBD1. CDR1 and CDR2 from the germline V gene are SGHRS and YFSETQ. Trimming cost V 4 bases and J 4 bases; bases outside gene matches: 6. CDR3 length: 15 residues.

The chain couples TRBV11-2 to TRBJ1-1; D remains unclear. Germline CDR1 SGHAT, CDR2 FQNNGV. Deletions cut 0 bases from V and 6 bases from J, with 11 bases between. The CDR3 extends over 14 amino acids. For the CDR3, the DNA is TGTGCCAGCAGCTTAGATGGGTCGCGGGCTGAAGCTTTCTTT. Translation: CASSLDGSRAEAFF.

The genes are TRBV13 and TRBJ2-3, with TRBD1 identical over 8 bases. The germline V gene has CDR1 PRHDT and CDR2 FYEKMQ (reference sequence). This CDR3 comprises 14 residues. Trimming at V came to 5 bases and at J to 1 base, leaving 2 bases not matched to a gene. The CDR3 loop reads CASSQGQGTDTQYF. The CDR3 nucleotides read TGTGCCAGCAGCCAGGGACAGGGCACAGATACGCAGTATTTT.

The chain carries TRBV7-2 and TRBJ2-7; 7 nucleotides agree with TRBD1. This CDR3 is built from 15 residues. Per the germline V gene, CDR1 is SGHTA and CDR2 is FQGNSA. The V gene end was trimmed by 1 base and the J gene end by 1 base; junction bases not matched to a gene: 4. For the CDR3, the DNA is TGTGCCAGCAGCTTAGGGCCGGGACAGTCCTACGAGCAGTACTTC. Protein: CASSLGPGQSYEQYF.

The V gene is TRBV7-9, the J gene TRBJ2-7; D is uncertain. V was cut by 5 bases and J by 1 base, with 18 bases left in between. CDR3 size: 16 residues. Germline CDR1 reads SEHNR; CDR2 reads FQNEAQ (reference sequence). The CDR3 spells CASSPLSGILSYEQYF. For the CDR3, the DNA is TGTGCCAGCAGCCCCCTGTCAGGAATTTTGTCCTACGAGCAGTACTTC.

This chain uses TRBV19 with TRBJ2-3, with 8 nucleotides matching TRBD1. CDR3 size: 15 residues. Germline V lookup: CDR1 LNHDA, CDR2 SQIVND (reference sequence). After removal of 4 bases from V and 9 bases from J, the junction contained 12 bases not matched to a gene. Here the CDR3 DNA reads TGTGCCAGTAGTACCACTGGACAGGGCACGGGAACGCAGTATTTT. Translation gives CASSTTGQGTGTQYF.

The chain combines TRBV5-1 with TRBJ2-3; D perhaps matches TRBD2 (5 bases). Per germline, CDR1 SGHRS and CDR2 YFSETQ. Between the trimmed V and J ends, which lost 0 bases and 0 bases, there was a span of 8 bases. The CDR3 extends over 15 amino acids. CDR3 protein: CASSLDGLSTDTQYF. In nucleotides, the CDR3 is TGCGCCAGCAGCTTGGACGGACTGAGCACAGATACGCAGTATTTT.

V gene TRBV28 combines with J gene TRBJ1-2; 8 nucleotides match TRBD1. Germline V gene sequence: CDR1 MDHEN, CDR2 SYDVKM. CDR3 length equals 14 residues. V dropped 6 bases and J dropped 4; count of bases not matched to a gene: 7. The CDR3 is CASSKDREGYGYTF. The CDR3 nucleotides read TGTGCCAGCAGCAAGGACAGGGAGGGCTATGGCTACACCTTC.

The genes are TRBV5-4 and TRBJ2-4; tentative D call: TRBD1 (6 bases). The germline V gene has CDR1 SGHNT and CDR2 YYREEE (reference sequence). V gave up 2 bases and J gave up 2 bases, with 8 bases separating them. The CDR3 is 14 amino acids. CDR3 in DNA: TGTGCCAGCAGCTTCACAGGGTCCAAAAACATTCAGTACTTC. Protein sequence: CASSFTGSKNIQYF. Full variable domain (outside the CDR3, taken from reference TRBV5-4 and TRBJ2-4): ETGVTQSPTHLIKTRGQQVTLRCSSQSGHNTVSWYQQALGQGPQFIFQYYREEENGRGNFPPRFSGLQFPNYSSELNVNALELDDSALYLCASSFTGSKNIQYFGAGTRLSVL.

This clone showed up just once. The CDR3 nucleotides are TGTGCCAGCAGCAGAGGGACTAGCGGGGGGGCGAATCAAGAGACCCAGTACTTC. The encoded protein is CASSRGTSGGANQETQYF. V and J are TRBV9 and TRBJ2-5; 16 nucleotides match TRBD2. Trimming took 4 bases from V and 2 from J; bases not matched to a gene: 8. This CDR3 is built from 18 residues. Germline CDR1 and CDR2: SGDLS and YYNGEE.

This clone showed up just a few times. V and J are TRBV4-1 and TRBJ2-7, with TRBD2 matching over 12 bases. The CDR3 loop spans 17 amino acids. The germline V gene has CDR1 MGHRA and CDR2 YSYEKL. V was pared by 2 bases and J by 3 bases, with 8 bases of the junction left unmatched. The CDR3 DNA sequence: TGCGCCAGCAGCCAAACTTGGACTAGCGGGAAAGGCTACGAGCAGTACTTC. Protein product: CASSQTWTSGKGYEQYF.

The rearrangement uses TRBV6-1 and TRBJ2-7; perhaps TRBD2 as D (5 bases). Germline V gene data show CDR1 as MNHNS and CDR2 as SASEGT. CDR3 size: 9 residues. The CDR3 protein is CAGGYEQYF. CDR3 DNA sequence: TGTGCAGGAGGCTACGAGCAGTACTTC.

This chain joins TRBV7-9 and TRBJ2-7; D gene unclear. The CDR3 spans 12 residues. Germline values: CDR1 SEHNR, CDR2 FQNEAQ (reference sequence). V lost 6 bases, J lost 3 bases, and 9 bases lay in between. CDR3 in amino acids: CASSRSDYEQYF. As DNA, the CDR3 is TGTGCCAGCAGTCGCAGTGACTACGAGCAGTACTTC.

This clone is a singleton in its sample. The V and J genes are TRBV13 and TRBJ2-7, with TRBD2 matching over 8 bases. V shed 1 base, J shed 6 bases, and the junction held 8 bases outside the gene matches. The CDR3 runs 15 residues. Per germline, CDR1 PRHDT and CDR2 FYEKMQ (reference sequence). CDR3 nucleotides: TGTGCCAGCAGCTTAGTTGGGACTAGATTTGCCGAGCAGTACTTC. Protein product: CASSLVGTRFAEQYF. Based on the CDR3 plus reference TRBV13 and TRBJ2-7, the full variable domain is AAGVIQSPRHLIKEKRETATLKCYPIPRHDTVYWYQQGPGQDPQFLISFYEKMQSDKGSIPDRFSAQQFSDYHSELNMSSLELGDSALYFCASSLVGTRFAEQYFGPGTRLTVT.

Comments on this clone: One end of the junction does not line up with germline, which may come from a read error. CDR3 amino acids: CATSTDWQDTQYF. CDR3 in DNA: TGTGCCACCAGCACGGACTGGCAAGATACCCAGTACTTC. The chain recombines TRBV15 with TRBJ2-5; D perhaps matches TRBD2 (5 bases). In germline, CDR1 is LNHNV, CDR2 YYDKDF (reference sequence). CDR3 length: 13 residues.

The chain couples TRBV5-1 to TRBJ2-1, with D possibly being TRBD1 (5 bases). The CDR3 runs to 12 residues. Trimming took off 0 bases at V and 9 bases at J, with 7 bases between the two ends. CDR1 and CDR2 from the germline V gene are SGHRS and YFSETQ. CDR3: CASSLDRGEQFF. As DNA, the CDR3 is TGCGCCAGCAGCTTGGATAGGGGTGAGCAGTTCTTC.

The V and J genes are TRBV6-1 and TRBJ2-1; 10 nucleotides agree with TRBD2. V dropped 3 bases and J dropped 7; count of bases not matched to a gene: 6. The CDR3 has 15 amino acids. The germline CDR1 and CDR2 sequences are MNHNS and SASEGT. This CDR3 reads CASSEFLAGVNEQFF. As DNA, the CDR3 is TGTGCCAGCAGTGAGTTCCTAGCGGGAGTAAATGAGCAGTTCTTC.

The chain is built from TRBV28 and TRBJ1-5; TRBD1 agrees at 10 bases. CDR1 is MDHEN, CDR2 SYDVKM, per germline. The CDR3 has 16 amino acids. V shed 5 bases and J 6 bases; nucleotides not matched to a gene: 10. CDR3 coding DNA: TGTGCCAGCAGTGCATCCGGGACAGGGGACGGTCAGCCCCAGCATTTT. It specifies CASSASGTGDGQPQHF.

The V gene is TRBV2, the J gene TRBJ2-7, with 8 positions matching TRBD1. Germline lookup yields CDR1 SNHLY and CDR2 FYNNEI. The V segment lost 2 bases and the J segment 2 bases; nucleotides outside the gene matches: 8. The CDR3 loop spans 16 amino acids. CDR3 in DNA: TGTGCCAGCAGTGAAAGGGCAGGGGGCAAAACCTACGAGCAGTACTTC. Translation gives CASSERAGGKTYEQYF.

The rearrangement links TRBV9 to TRBJ2-2; 9 bases agree with TRBD1. J was trimmed by 7 bases and V by 0 bases; bases with no gene match: 7. The CDR3 loop spans 16 amino acids. Germline lookup yields CDR1 SGDLS and CDR2 YYNGEE. Here the CDR3 DNA reads TGTGCCAGCAGCGTAGGGACAGGGGCGATCTTCGGGGAGCTGTTTTTT. Translated: CASSVGTGAIFGELFF.

The chain joins TRBV30 to TRBJ1-4; TRBD1 agrees at 8 bases. CDR3 size: 14 residues. CDR1 is GTSNPN, CDR2 SVGIG, per germline (reference sequence). J lost 6 bases, V lost 2 bases, and 5 bases had no gene match. CDR3: CAWSHRGGYEKLFF. DNA for the CDR3: TGTGCCTGGAGTCACAGGGGGGGATATGAAAAACTGTTTTTT. Drawing the rest from reference TRBV30 and TRBJ1-4, the complete variable domain is SQTIHQWPATLVQPVGSPLSLECTVEGTSNPNLYWYRQAAGRGLQLLFYSVGIGQISSEVPQNLSASRPQDRQFILSSKKLLLSDSGFYLCAWSHRGGYEKLFFGSGTQLSVL.